These T cell receptor beta chains were read from a single sample in a study of brain metastases from non-small cell lung cancer. Profiled with immunoSEQ multiplex PCR; TCRdb holds only in-frame clones, not every one. Of about 3,100 clones listed, around 80% are singletons. The sample comprised tissue from a brain metastasis. These receptors originate from a donor at least 40 years old with non-small cell lung cancer. Both conserved end residues are part of each CDR3. D genes are given only for firm matches. Clone sizes are given selectively: once, few, many, or a class where the clone is expanded.

J gene | clone size | D gene | V gene | CDR3 protein | CDR3 DNA
TRBJ1-4 | NA | TRBD1 | TRBV9 | CASSVGLGQDNEKLFF | TGTGCCAGCAGCGTAGGTCTGGGACAGGATAATGAAAAACTGTTTTTT
TRBJ2-3 | NA | NA | TRBV2 | CASSRSQGDTQYF | TGTGCCAGCAGCCGGAGTCAGGGAGATACGCAGTATTTT
TRBJ2-2 | few | NA | TRBV28 | CASSRTNRGELFF | TGTGCCAGCAGCCGGACTAATCGCGGGGAGCTGTTTTTT
TRBJ1-6 | NA | NA | TRBV6-1 | CASSEAGGAISPLHF | TGTGCCAGCAGTGAAGCTGGGGGGGCGATTTCACCCCTCCACTTT
TRBJ2-7 | once | TRBD2 | TRBV9 | CASSVQAGDYEQYF | TGTGCCAGCAGCGTACAAGCGGGAGACTACGAGCAGTACTTC
TRBJ2-1 | NA | NA | TRBV6-6 | CASSNILSSYNEQFF | TGTGCCAGCAGCAACATCTTGAGCTCCTACAATGAGCAGTTCTTC
TRBJ1-4 | NA | NA | TRBV24-1 | CATTPEAGEKLFF | TGTGCCACCACCCCGGAGGCAGGAGAAAAACTGTTTTTT
TRBJ2-7 | NA | NA | TRBV28 | CASSFGHLYEQYF | TGTGCCAGCAGTTTTGGACATCTATACGAGCAGTACTTC
TRBJ1-1 | NA | NA | TRBV28 | CASSVRRNTEAFF | TGTGCCAGCAGTGTCAGAAGGAACACTGAAGCTTTCTTT
TRBJ1-6 | NA | NA | TRBV7-2 | CASSLQGSNSPLHF | TGTGCCAGCAGCTTACAGGGGAGTAATTCACCCCTCCACTTT
TRBJ1-1 | NA | NA | TRBV7-9 | CASSSGVAGTEAFF | TGTGCCAGCAGCTCGGGGGTGGCCGGCACTGAAGCTTTCTTT
TRBJ1-2 | NA | NA | TRBV28 | CASGENRRPYGYTF | TGTGCCAGCGGGGAGAACAGGCGACCCTATGGCTACACCTTC
TRBJ1-2 | NA | NA | TRBV28 | CASSWTPDGLYGYTF | TGTGCCAGCAGTTGGACTCCGGACGGCCTCTATGGCTACACCTTC
TRBJ2-1 | NA | NA | TRBV5-5 | CASSFTPYNEQFF | TGTGCCAGCAGCTTCACACCCTACAATGAGCAGTTCTTC
TRBJ1-3 | NA | NA | TRBV7-9 | CASSLVGNTIYF | TGTGCCAGCAGCTTAGTGGGAAACACCATATATTTT
TRBJ1-1 | once | NA | TRBV7-3 | CASSDQGRVTEAFF | TGTGCCAGCAGCGACCAGGGGAGAGTCACTGAAGCTTTCTTT
TRBJ2-5 | NA | NA | TRBV3-1/TRBV3-2 | CASSQEKGGTFGETQYF | TGTGCCAGCAGCCAAGAAAAAGGCGGGACCTTCGGAGAGACCCAGTACTTC
TRBJ1-2 | NA | NA | TRBV15 | CATSRDGVRDPYGYTF | TGTGCCACCAGCAGAGATGGGGTCAGGGATCCCTATGGCTACACCTTC
TRBJ2-2 | NA | TRBD1 | TRBV18 | CASSPQNRGNTRELFF | TGTGCCAGCTCACCACAGAACAGGGGGAACACCAGGGAGCTGTTTTTT
TRBJ1-2 | NA | NA | TRBV2 | CASSDSAVYGYTF | TGTGCCAGCAGTGATTCGGCAGTCTATGGCTACACCTTC
TRBJ1-1 | NA | NA | TRBV5-5 | CASSHSENTEAFF | TGTGCCAGCAGCCACTCGGAGAACACTGAAGCTTTCTTT
TRBJ2-5 | NA | TRBD1 | TRBV10-3 | CAIGRGQGATKKKTQYF | TGTGCCATCGGCAGAGGACAGGGGGCGACTAAAAAAAAGACCCAGTACTTC
TRBJ1-1 | NA | NA | TRBV5-1 | CASSWEQGHDTEAFF | TGCGCCAGCAGCTGGGAACAGGGTCATGACACTGAAGCTTTCTTT